This TCR beta chain was identified during a study of T-cell reconstitution after alpha-beta-depleted transplantation in children. Germline-derived CDR1 and CDR2 are SQVTM and ANQGSEA. The junction had 7 bases not matched to a gene; V was cut back by 6 bases and J by 8 bases. This CDR3 has 14 amino acids. Ten or more counts support this clonotype. Construction of the TCRbeta library involved unique molecular identifiers. MiXCR, run by TCRdb on the PCR reads, gives a single entry per CDR3 protein. The table has 350,000 to 400,000 distinct CDR3 sequences, around 20% seen once. The source is a human donor who donated a stem cell graft to a child with acute myeloid leukemia. This chain connects TRBV29-1 to TRBJ2-1, with 13 nucleotides matching TRBD2. The starting material was PBMCs from the stem cell graft donor, obtained from the stem cell graft. CDR3 in DNA: TGCAGCGTGTTAGGACTAGCGGGAGTATATGAGCAGTTCTTC. It is translated as CSVLGLAGVYEQFF.